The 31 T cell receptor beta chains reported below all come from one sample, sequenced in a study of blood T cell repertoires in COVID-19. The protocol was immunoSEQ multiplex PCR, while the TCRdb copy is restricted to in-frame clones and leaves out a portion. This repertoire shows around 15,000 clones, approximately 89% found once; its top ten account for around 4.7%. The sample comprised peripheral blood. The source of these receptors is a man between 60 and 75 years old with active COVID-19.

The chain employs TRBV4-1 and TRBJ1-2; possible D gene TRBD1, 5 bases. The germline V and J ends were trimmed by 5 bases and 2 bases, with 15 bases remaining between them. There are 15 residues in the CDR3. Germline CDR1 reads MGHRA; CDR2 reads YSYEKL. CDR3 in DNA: TGCGCCAGCAGCTTTACCACGGACAACAACTATGGCTACACCTTC. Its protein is CASSFTTDNNYGYTF.

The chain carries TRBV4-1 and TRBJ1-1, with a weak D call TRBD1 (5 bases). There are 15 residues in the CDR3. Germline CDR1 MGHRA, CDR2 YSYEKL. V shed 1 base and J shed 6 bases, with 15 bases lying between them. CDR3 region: CASSQGSSGVAEAFF. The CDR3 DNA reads TGCGCCAGCAGCCAAGGATCCTCGGGGGTAGCTGAAGCTTTCTTT.

CDR3 nucleotides: TGTGCCAGCAGAAGGACAGGGGGCGGCGGCTACACCTTC. This codes for CASRRTGGGGYTF. The J gene is TRBJ1-2, the V gene TRBV5-4, with 11 bases that match TRBD1. The CDR3 has 13 amino acids. The ends lost 5 bases at V and 8 bases at J; junction bases unmatched: 5. CDR1 is SGHNT and CDR2 is YYREEE in the germline V gene (reference sequence).

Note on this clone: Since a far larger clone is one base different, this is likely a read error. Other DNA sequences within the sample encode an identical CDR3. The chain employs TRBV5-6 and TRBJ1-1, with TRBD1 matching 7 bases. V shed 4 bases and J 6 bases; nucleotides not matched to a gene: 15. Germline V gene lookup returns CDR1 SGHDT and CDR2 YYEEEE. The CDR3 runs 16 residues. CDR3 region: CASSIRGRGVRAEAFF. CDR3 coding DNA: TGTGCCAGCAGCATACGGGGCAGGGGGGTTCGGGCTGAAGCTTTCTTT.

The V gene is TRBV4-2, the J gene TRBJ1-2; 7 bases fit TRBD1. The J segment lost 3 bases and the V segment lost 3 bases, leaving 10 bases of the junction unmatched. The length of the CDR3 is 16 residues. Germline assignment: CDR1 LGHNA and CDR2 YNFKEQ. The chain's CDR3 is CASSQLQGMKDYGYTF. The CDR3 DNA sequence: TGTGCCAGCAGCCAGTTACAGGGGATGAAGGACTATGGCTACACCTTC.

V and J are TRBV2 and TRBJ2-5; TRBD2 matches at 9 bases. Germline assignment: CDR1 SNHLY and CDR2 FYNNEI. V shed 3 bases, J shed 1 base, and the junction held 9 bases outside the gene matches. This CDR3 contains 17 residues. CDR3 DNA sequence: TGTGCCAGCAGTGATATCGGCGCTAGCGGGATCCAAGAGACCCAGTACTTC. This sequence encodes CASSDIGASGIQETQYF.

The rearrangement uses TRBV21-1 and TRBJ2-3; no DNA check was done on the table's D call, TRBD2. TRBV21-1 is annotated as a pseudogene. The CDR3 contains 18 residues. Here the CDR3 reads CASSKVLKRADYTDTQYF. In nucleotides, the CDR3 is TGTGCCAGCAGCAAAGTATTGAAGCGGGCGGACTACACAGATACGCAGTATTTT.

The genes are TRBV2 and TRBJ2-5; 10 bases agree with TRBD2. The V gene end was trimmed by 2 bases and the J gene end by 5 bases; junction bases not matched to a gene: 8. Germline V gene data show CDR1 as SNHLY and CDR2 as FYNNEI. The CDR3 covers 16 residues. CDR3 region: CASSELAGEGGETQYF. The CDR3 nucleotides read TGTGCCAGCAGTGAACTAGCGGGGGAAGGGGGGGAGACCCAGTACTTC.

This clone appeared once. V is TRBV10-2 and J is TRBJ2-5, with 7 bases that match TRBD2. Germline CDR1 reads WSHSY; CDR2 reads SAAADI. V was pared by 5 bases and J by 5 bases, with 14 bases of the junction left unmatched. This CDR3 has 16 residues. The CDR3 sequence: CASSLFLGGKVETQYF. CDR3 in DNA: TGCGCCAGCAGTCTCTTTCTCGGGGGGAAGGTGGAGACCCAGTACTTC.

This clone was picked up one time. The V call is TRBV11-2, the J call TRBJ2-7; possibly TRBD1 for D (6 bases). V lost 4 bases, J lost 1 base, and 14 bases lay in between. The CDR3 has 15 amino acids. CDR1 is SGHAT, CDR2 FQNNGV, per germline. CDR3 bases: TGTGCCAGCAGCTCACTCCGGGACAAATCCTACGAGCAGTACTTC. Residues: CASSSLRDKSYEQYF.

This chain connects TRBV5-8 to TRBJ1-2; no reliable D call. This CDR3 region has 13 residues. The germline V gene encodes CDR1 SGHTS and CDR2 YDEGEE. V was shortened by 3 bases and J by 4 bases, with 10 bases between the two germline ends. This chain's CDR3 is CASSSIDTYGYTF. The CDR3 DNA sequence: TGTGCCAGCAGCTCCATCGACACCTATGGCTACACCTTC.

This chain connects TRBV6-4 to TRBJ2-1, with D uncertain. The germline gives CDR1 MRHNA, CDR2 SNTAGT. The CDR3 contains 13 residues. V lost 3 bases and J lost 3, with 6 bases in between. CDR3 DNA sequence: TGTGCCAGCAGTGAAAACGGCTACAATGAGCAGTTCTTC. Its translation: CASSENGYNEQFF.

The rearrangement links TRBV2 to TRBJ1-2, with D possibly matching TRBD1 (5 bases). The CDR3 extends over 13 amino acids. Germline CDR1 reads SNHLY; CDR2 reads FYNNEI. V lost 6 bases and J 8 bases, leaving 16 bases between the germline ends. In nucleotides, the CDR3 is TGTGCCAGCAGAGAACGGCCCGCAGGGGGCTACACCTTC. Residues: CASRERPAGGYTF.

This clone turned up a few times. CDR3: CASSLSPSGGVADTQYF. For the CDR3, the DNA is TGTGCCAGCAGCCTGAGTCCTAGCGGGGGGGTCGCAGATACGCAGTATTTT. The V call is TRBV9, the J call TRBJ2-3; 12 positions agree with TRBD2. This CDR3 contains 17 residues. V lost 4 bases to trimming and J lost 4 bases; unmatched junction nucleotides: 10. The germline gives CDR1 SGDLS, CDR2 YYNGEE. The full variable domain, in which reference TRBV9 and TRBJ2-3 provide the parts outside the CDR3, is DSGVTQTPKHLITATGQRVTLRCSPRSGDLSVYWYQQSLDQGLQFLIQYYNGEERAKGNILERFSAQQFPDLHSELNLSSLELGDSALYFCASSLSPSGGVADTQYFGPGTRLTVL.

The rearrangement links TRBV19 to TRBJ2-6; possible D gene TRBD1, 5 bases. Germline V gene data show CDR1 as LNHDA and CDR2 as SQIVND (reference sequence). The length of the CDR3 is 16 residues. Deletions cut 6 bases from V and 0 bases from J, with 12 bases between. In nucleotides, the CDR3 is TGTGCCAGTAGCCTCCCAGGGTTCTCTGGGGCCAACGTCCTGACTTTC. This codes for CASSLPGFSGANVLTF.

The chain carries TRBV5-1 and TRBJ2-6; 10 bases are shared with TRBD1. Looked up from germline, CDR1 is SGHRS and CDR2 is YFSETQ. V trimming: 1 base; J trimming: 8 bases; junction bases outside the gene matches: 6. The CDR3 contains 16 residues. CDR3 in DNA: TGCGCCAGCAGCTTGCCCCGGACAGGGGGATCCAACGTCCTGACTTTC. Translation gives CASSLPRTGGSNVLTF.

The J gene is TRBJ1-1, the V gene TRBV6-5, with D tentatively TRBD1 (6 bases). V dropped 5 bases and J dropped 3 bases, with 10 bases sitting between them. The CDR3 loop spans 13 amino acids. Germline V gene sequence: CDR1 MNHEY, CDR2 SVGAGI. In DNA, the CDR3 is TGTGCCAGCAGTCCACACAGGGACACTGAAGCTTTCTTT. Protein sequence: CASSPHRDTEAFF.

CDR3 amino acids: CASSHHSTSGGGNEQFF. For the CDR3, the DNA is TGCGCCAGCAGCCATCACTCGACTAGCGGGGGGGGAAATGAGCAGTTCTTC. The gene calls are TRBV4-1 and TRBJ2-1; 14 nucleotides agree with TRBD2. This CDR3 has 17 amino acids. CDR1 is MGHRA and CDR2 is YSYEKL in the germline V gene. V dropped 3 bases and J dropped 7; count of bases not matched to a gene: 8.

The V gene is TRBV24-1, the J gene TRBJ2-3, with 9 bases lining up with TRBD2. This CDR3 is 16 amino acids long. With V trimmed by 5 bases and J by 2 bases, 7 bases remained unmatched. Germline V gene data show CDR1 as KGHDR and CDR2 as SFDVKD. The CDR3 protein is CATSVPAGGNTDTQYF. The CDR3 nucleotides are TGTGCCACCAGTGTACCAGCGGGGGGCAACACAGATACGCAGTATTTT.

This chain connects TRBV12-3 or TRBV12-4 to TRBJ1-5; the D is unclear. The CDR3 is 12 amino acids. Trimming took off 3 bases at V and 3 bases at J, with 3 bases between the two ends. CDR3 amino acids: CASSFINQPQHF. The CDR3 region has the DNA TGTGCCAGCAGTTTTATCAATCAGCCCCAGCATTTT.

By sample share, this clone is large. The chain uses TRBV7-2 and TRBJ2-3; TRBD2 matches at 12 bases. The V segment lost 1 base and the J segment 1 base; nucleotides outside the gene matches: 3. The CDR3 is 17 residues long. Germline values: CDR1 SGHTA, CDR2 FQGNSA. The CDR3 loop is CASSLVGTSGRTDTQYF. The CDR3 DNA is TGTGCCAGCAGCTTAGTGGGGACTAGCGGGCGCACAGATACGCAGTATTTT.

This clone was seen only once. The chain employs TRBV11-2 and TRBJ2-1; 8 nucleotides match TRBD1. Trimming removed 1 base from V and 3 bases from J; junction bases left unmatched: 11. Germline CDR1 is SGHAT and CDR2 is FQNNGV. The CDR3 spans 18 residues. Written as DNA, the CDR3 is TGTGCCAGCAGCTTAGGGCAGGGGGCGCGAAGTCTCTACAATGAGCAGTTCTTC. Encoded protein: CASSLGQGARSLYNEQFF.

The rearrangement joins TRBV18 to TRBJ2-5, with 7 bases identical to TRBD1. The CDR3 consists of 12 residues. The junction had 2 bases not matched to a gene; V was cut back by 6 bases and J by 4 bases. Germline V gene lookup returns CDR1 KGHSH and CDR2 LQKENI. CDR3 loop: CASSHRGETQYF. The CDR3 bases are TGTGCCAGCTCCCACAGGGGAGAGACCCAGTACTTC.

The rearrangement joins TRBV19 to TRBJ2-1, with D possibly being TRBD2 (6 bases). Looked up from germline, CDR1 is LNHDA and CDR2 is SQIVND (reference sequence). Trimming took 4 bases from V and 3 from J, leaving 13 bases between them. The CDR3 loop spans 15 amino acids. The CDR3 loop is CASSTTVGGYNEQFF. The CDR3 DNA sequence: TGTGCCAGTAGTACCACGGTGGGGGGCTACAATGAGCAGTTCTTC.

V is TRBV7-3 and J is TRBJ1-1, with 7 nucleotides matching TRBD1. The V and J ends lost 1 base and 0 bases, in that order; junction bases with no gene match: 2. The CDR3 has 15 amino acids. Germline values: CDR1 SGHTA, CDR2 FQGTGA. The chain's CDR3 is CASSLKGALNTEAFF. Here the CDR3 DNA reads TGTGCCAGCAGCTTAAAGGGGGCCTTGAACACTGAAGCTTTCTTT.

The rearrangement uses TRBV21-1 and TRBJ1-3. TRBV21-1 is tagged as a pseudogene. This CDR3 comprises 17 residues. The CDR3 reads CASSAGRGDERGNTIYF. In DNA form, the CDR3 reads TGTGCCAGCAGCGCGGGACGCGGGGACGAACGGGGAAACACCATATATTTT.

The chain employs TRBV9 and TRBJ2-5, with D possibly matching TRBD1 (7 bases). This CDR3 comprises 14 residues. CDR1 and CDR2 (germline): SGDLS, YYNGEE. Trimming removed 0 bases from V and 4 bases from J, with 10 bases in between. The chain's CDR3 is CASSVGQGGETQYF. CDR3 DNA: TGTGCCAGCAGCGTAGGGCAGGGGGGAGAGACCCAGTACTTC.

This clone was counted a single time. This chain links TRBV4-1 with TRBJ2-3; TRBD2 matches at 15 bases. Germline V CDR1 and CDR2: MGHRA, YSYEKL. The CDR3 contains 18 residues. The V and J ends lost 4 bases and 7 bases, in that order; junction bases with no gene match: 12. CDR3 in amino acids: CASSPGLAGGRSTYTQYF. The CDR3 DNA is TGCGCCAGCAGCCCGGGACTAGCGGGGGGCAGGTCGACGTATACGCAGTATTTT.

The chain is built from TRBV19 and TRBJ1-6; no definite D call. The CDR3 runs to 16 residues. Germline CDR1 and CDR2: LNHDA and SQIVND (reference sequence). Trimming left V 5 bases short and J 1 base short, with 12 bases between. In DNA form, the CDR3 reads TGTGCCAGTAGTTCGTTCTCCGGTTCCTATAATTCACCCCTCCACTTT. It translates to CASSSFSGSYNSPLHF.

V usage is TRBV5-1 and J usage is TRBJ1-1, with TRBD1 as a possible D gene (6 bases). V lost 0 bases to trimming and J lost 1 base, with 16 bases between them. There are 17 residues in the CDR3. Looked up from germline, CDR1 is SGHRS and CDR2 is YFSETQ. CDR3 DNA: TGCGCCAGCAGCTTGGCCTCAGGGGTGCATTCGAACACTGAAGCTTTCTTT. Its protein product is CASSLASGVHSNTEAFF.

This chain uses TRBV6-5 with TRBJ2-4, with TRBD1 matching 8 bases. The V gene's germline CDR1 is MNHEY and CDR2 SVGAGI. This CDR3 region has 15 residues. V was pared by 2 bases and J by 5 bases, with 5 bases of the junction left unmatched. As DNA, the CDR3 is TGTGCCAGCAGTTACACCGGGACAGGAGAAAACATTCAGTACTTC. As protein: CASSYTGTGENIQYF.